The rows below give T cell receptor beta chains drawn from one sample of a study of monozygotic twins with cystic fibrosis. Assay used: immunoSEQ multiplex PCR; TCRdb lists only in-frame clones, some missing. Among tens of thousands of clones listed, approximately 96% were seen once. Sequencing was done on a sample of blood. These receptor sequences come from a girl aged 2 to 10 with cystic fibrosis. Both conserved end residues are part of each CDR3.

>TRBV19|16|TRBJ2-7
CASSTSRSRGSYEQYF
>TRBV5-1|18|TRBJ2-5
CASSLQARREKGGETQYF
>TRBV25-1|16|TRBJ1-2
CASSEGAGGEGYGYTF
>TRBV2|14|TRBJ2-5
CASSGGIGGETQYF
>TRBV29-1|12|TRBJ1-1
CSVAGFNTEAFF
>TRBV20-1|11|TRBJ2-5
CSAIPLETQYF
>TRBV27|17|TRBJ2-5
CATKILPTSGRGETQYF
>TRBV13|17|TRBJ2-5
CASSPRGSGGFGETQYF
>TRBV19|18|TRBJ2-5
CASSIPTSPERGKETQYF
>TRBV14|13|TRBJ2-7
CASSQVAGSEQYF
>TRBV30|14|TRBJ1-3
CACGTDSLGDTIYF
>TRBV7-9|13|TRBJ2-7
CASSWGGPSEQYF
>TRBV29-1|13|TRBJ1-1
CSGGTGPHGEAFF
>TRBV4-1|14|TRBJ1-1
CASSLVGVNTEAFF
>TRBV30|12|TRBJ1-1
CASGRGGTEAFF
>TRBV9|15|TRBJ1-5
CASNPSGGSNQPQHF
>TRBV28|16|TRBJ2-4
CASSATGVIAKNIQYF
>TRBV2|14|TRBJ2-7
CASSEPTRGQDSLF
>TRBV7-7|14|TRBJ2-7
CASSPSGTFYEQYF
>TRBV25-1|16|TRBJ2-3
CASSETTSGRSDTQYF
>TRBV7-2|14|TRBJ2-6
CASRRNSGANVLTF
>TRBV28|15|TRBJ2-7
CASGGRVVVSYEQYF
>TRBV6-6|13|TRBJ2-7
CALRASGTNEQYF
>TRBV7-2|15|TRBJ2-3
CASSFTGGLSDTQYF
>TRBV6-1|15|TRBJ1-2
CASSEGDSEAYGYTF
>TRBV4-2|15|TRBJ2-5
CASSQDRGTLETQYF
>TRBV9|14|TRBJ2-3
CASSVQGSTDTQYF
>TRBV5-1|14|TRBJ2-1
CASSFRDRAGEQFF
>TRBV5-6|14|TRBJ2-1
CASSYSGRMNEQFF
>TRBV5-1|13|TRBJ2-1
CASSLDGIDEQFF
>TRBV6-5|15|TRBJ2-7
CASASRASGDYEQYF
>TRBV7-2|13|TRBJ1-2
CASSLSWPGSYTF
>TRBV7-2|14|TRBJ1-2
CASSLVRTAYGYTF
>TRBV28|17|TRBJ2-5
CASSPRRLAGGRETQYF
>TRBV9|14|TRBJ2-2
CASSAPGGTGELFF
>TRBV18|14|TRBJ2-7
CASSRDRVDYEQYF
>TRBV9|15|TRBJ1-2
CASSVMAGGFYGYTF
>TRBV5-6|13|TRBJ1-1
CASAWGRNTEAFF
>TRBV30|14|TRBJ2-7
CAWSLGRPSYEQYF
>TRBV9|19|TRBJ2-1
CASSVTVDRGAFGYNEQFF
>TRBV25-1|13|TRBJ2-7
CASSVQGPEEQYF
>TRBV6-1|13|TRBJ2-2
CASIQVGSGELFF
>TRBV2|15|TRBJ2-2
CASIGLAGSTGELFF
>TRBV30|11|TRBJ1-2
CAWTAGYGYTF
>TRBV29-1|17|TRBJ1-2
CSVEDRLMTGLRGGYTF
>TRBV30|20|TRBJ2-7
CAWSVDSGSHGYKDSYEQYF
>TRBV7-9|16|TRBJ1-2
CASSPTGRERGYGYTF
>TRBV28|17|TRBJ2-3
CASSSPQPAGDIDTQYF
>TRBV28|16|TRBJ2-7
CASSGLLGDRDYEQYF
>TRBV5-1|14|TRBJ2-5
CASSLDGIGETQYF
>TRBV5-5|16|TRBJ1-2
CASSLVAGGRGYGYTF
>TRBV28|13|TRBJ1-1
CASSRKTDTEAFF
>TRBV10-3|13|TRBJ2-5
CAISDGGGETQYF
>TRBV9|15|TRBJ2-3
CASSVASASTDTQYF